This TCR beta chain was recovered during a study of blood T cells in healthy people across ages. Notes on this clonotype: The target antigen is unknown.

The study, taken as a whole, reports: Per-million-T-cell TCR beta diversity fell roughly linearly with age.

The V gene lost 5 bases and the J gene lost 12 bases, with 37 bases spanning the gap. CDR3 size: 20 residues. The germline V gene encodes CDR1 SGHVS and CDR2 FNYEAQ. It was with a sample-barcoded 5' primer and a J-beta primer mix that a second PCR of about 7 to 12 cycles was run. A single record per CDR3 protein comes from TCRdb applying MiXCR to the 5' RACE reads. The table includes 780,000 or so distinct CDR3 sequences, just under 25% detected once. This same sample was also part of a study on T cells of mothers and their children.

The genes are TRBV7-6 and TRBJ1-4; TRBD1 is a possible D gene (6 bases). The sample taken for sequencing was blood. The sequence came from a boy younger than 18 in good health. The chain's CDR3 is CASSLELPQQGTVPNEELFF. DNA of the CDR3: TGTGCCAGCAGCCTAGAACTCCCCCAACAGGGAACTGTACCGAATGAGGAACTGTTTTTT.